The 23 T cell receptor beta chains below come from one sample, sequenced in a study of radiotherapy plus CTLA-4 blockade in lung cancer. Measured with immunoSEQ multiplex PCR; TCRdb has only the in-frame clones, and not every one. The profile shows roughly 110,000 clones, approximately 77% of them singletons. The sample consisted of peripheral blood, taken from a patient treated with radiotherapy plus ipilimumab. These receptor sequences come from a human donor with non-small cell lung cancer that progressed on radiotherapy plus ipilimumab. Some clones in this sample may be carry-over from other donors' samples.

The V gene is TRBV29-1, the J gene TRBJ1-5; D is unresolved. V dropped 7 bases and J dropped 7 bases, with 17 bases sitting between them. The CDR3 is 13 residues long. Germline loops: CDR1 SQVTM, CDR2 ANQGSEA. CDR3 in DNA: TGCAGCGCCAAGGACGGTGATGGGCAGCCCCAGCATTTT. This sequence encodes CSAKDGDGQPQHF.

The CDR3: CASSLVGFEKLFF. The CDR3 DNA sequence: TGTGCCAGCAGCTTGGTTGGGTTTGAAAAACTGTTTTTT. The chain links TRBV5-8 to TRBJ1-4; unclear D gene. The germline gives CDR1 SGHTS, CDR2 YDEGEE. Trimming left V 0 bases short and J 7 bases short, with 7 bases between. This CDR3 comprises 13 residues.

The chain uses TRBV5-1 and TRBJ2-2; D ambiguous. The CDR3 sequence is 14 residues long. Germline V gene sequence: CDR1 SGHRS, CDR2 YFSETQ. V gave up 0 bases and J gave up 7 bases, with 10 bases separating them. The CDR3 DNA follows: TGCGCCAGCAGCTTGGGTAGGGTAGACGGGGAGCTGTTTTTT. It yields the protein CASSLGRVDGELFF.

V usage is TRBV4-2 and J usage is TRBJ2-7, with 8 bases fitting TRBD1. The CDR3 spans 13 residues. Trimming at V came to 4 bases and at J to 6 bases, leaving 5 bases not matched to a gene. CDR1 is LGHNA, CDR2 YNFKEQ, per germline. This chain's CDR3 is CASSLRTGLEQYF. The CDR3 coding sequence is TGTGCCAGCAGCCTAAGGACAGGGCTCGAGCAGTACTTC.

This clone was seen once. This chain uses TRBV29-1 with TRBJ1-1, with 9 bases matching TRBD1. CDR3 size: 13 residues. In germline, CDR1 is SQVTM, CDR2 ANQGSEA. Losses at the gene ends were 4 bases for V and 10 bases for J; bases not matched to a gene: 10. CDR3 residues: CSVAAGQGLGAFF. The CDR3 DNA reads as TGCAGCGTTGCTGCGGGACAGGGTCTTGGAGCTTTCTTT.

The rearrangement links TRBV21-1 to TRBJ2-5; TRBD1, the D gene given by the table, was not confirmed from the DNA. TRBV21-1 is recorded as a pseudogene. The CDR3 totals 23 residues. The CDR3 DNA is TGTGCCAGCAGCAAACCTTTGGGGACAGGGGACTCTCGCGGCGTCCTTAACCAAGAGACCCAGTACTTC. Translated: CASSKPLGTGDSRGVLNQETQYF.

The chain recombines TRBV7-8 with TRBJ1-1, with D possibly matching TRBD1 (6 bases). Deletions cut 5 bases from V and 12 bases from J, with 22 bases between. Looked up from germline, CDR1 is SGHVS and CDR2 is FQNEAQ. The CDR3 totals 14 residues. The CDR3 is CASSLQPGDPGTFF. The CDR3 DNA reads TGTGCCAGCAGCCTTCAACCAGGGGATCCTGGGACTTTCTTT.

This clone showed up just once. CDR3 protein: CASWDGLAGYEQYF. The CDR3 DNA reads as TGTGCCAGCTGGGACGGACTAGCGGGGTACGAGCAGTACTTC. The rearrangement uses TRBV6-1 and TRBJ2-7, with 12 bases matching TRBD2. V trimming: 8 bases; J trimming: 4 bases; junction bases outside the gene matches: 6. Germline V gene data show CDR1 as MNHNS and CDR2 as SASEGT. There are 14 residues in the CDR3.

This chain uses TRBV4-3 with TRBJ2-5, with TRBD2 matching over 7 bases. Germline loops: CDR1 LGHNA, CDR2 YSLEER. V lost 3 bases, J lost 3 bases, and 10 bases stayed unmatched. CDR3 length: 16 residues. The CDR3, as DNA: TGCGCCAGCAGCCAGGGTCTAAGCGGGGCGGAAGAGACCCAGTACTTC. Its protein is CASSQGLSGAEETQYF.

The chain carries TRBV4-2 and TRBJ1-1, with D perhaps matching TRBD1 (5 bases). The CDR3 length is 14 residues. CDR1 LGHNA and CDR2 YNFKEQ come from the germline V gene. Trimming left V 5 bases short and J 6 bases short, with 16 bases between. CDR3 amino acids: CASSTREGIAEAFF. CDR3 DNA sequence: TGTGCCAGCAGCACGAGGGAGGGGATCGCTGAAGCTTTCTTT.

The gene calls are TRBV5-4 and TRBJ2-3; the D gene is possibly TRBD1 (6 bases). The CDR3 contains 12 residues. Germline loops: CDR1 SGHNT, CDR2 YYREEE (reference sequence). Trimming shortened V by 6 bases and J by 1 base, and 6 bases separated the two germline ends. This CDR3 is CASNRGTDTQYF. The CDR3 DNA sequence: TGTGCCAGCAACAGGGGCACAGATACGCAGTATTTT.

V and J are TRBV7-9 and TRBJ2-7; TRBD1 matches 8 bases. The CDR3 spans 13 residues. Trimming cost V 3 bases and J 7 bases; bases outside gene matches: 5. The germline gives CDR1 SEHNR, CDR2 FQNEAQ (reference sequence). In DNA, the CDR3 is TGTGCCAGCAGCTTTGCGACAGGGGCAGAGCAGTACTTC. It yields the protein CASSFATGAEQYF.

J is TRBJ2-7 and V is TRBV27; TRBD2 might be the D (6 bases). Between the trimmed V and J ends, which lost 0 bases and 6 bases, there was a span of 9 bases. CDR1 MNHEY and CDR2 SMNVEV come from the germline V gene (reference sequence). The CDR3 has 13 residues. The chain's CDR3 is CASSLSLGGEQYF. The CDR3 DNA reads TGTGCCAGCAGTTTATCGCTCGGGGGCGAGCAGTACTTC.

CDR3 sequence reads: CASSVSPQGHTEAFF. CDR3 bases: TGTGCCAGCAGCGTAAGCCCACAGGGTCACACTGAAGCTTTCTTT. The chain employs TRBV9 and TRBJ1-1; TRBD1 might be the D (6 bases). Trimming took 1 base from V and 3 from J, leaving 13 bases between them. This CDR3 is 15 amino acids long. From germline, CDR1 is SGDLS and CDR2 YYNGEE.

This chain joins TRBV6-6 and TRBJ1-4; 10 nucleotides match TRBD1. CDR1 is MNHNY, CDR2 SVGAGI, per germline (reference sequence). This CDR3 contains 16 residues. Germline trimming cut 0 bases from V and 10 bases from J; bases unmatched to any gene: 8. The CDR3 sequence: CASSYSRGTGEGKLFF. CDR3 in DNA: TGTGCCAGCAGTTACTCTCGGGGGACAGGGGAGGGAAAACTGTTTTTT.

V is TRBV11-2 and J is TRBJ2-5, with D tentatively TRBD1 (6 bases). Germline values: CDR1 SGHAT, CDR2 FQNNGV. The CDR3 has 13 residues. The V end was cut by 5 bases, the J end by 9 bases, with 16 bases between. In nucleotides, the CDR3 is TGTGCCAGCAGCCGCGGACAGCAATTGGCCCAGTACTTC. This codes for CASSRGQQLAQYF.

The chain is built from TRBV6-5 and TRBJ1-2, with D possibly matching TRBD1 (6 bases). The V end lost 5 bases, the J end lost 6 bases, and 16 bases lay between the germline ends. The CDR3 consists of 14 residues. Germline-derived CDR1 and CDR2 are MNHEY and SVGAGI. Here the CDR3 reads CASSRTTGRDGYTF. CDR3 sequence (DNA): TGTGCCAGCAGTAGAACGACAGGCCGGGATGGCTACACCTTC.

The chain recombines TRBV5-1 with TRBJ1-5; the D is unclear. V lost 0 bases and J 0 bases, leaving 4 bases between the germline ends. Germline lookup yields CDR1 SGHRS and CDR2 YFSETQ. This CDR3 has 14 amino acids. CDR3 nucleotide sequence: TGCGCCAGCAGCTTGGAAGGTAGCAATCAGCCCCAGCATTTT. It translates to CASSLEGSNQPQHF.

V and J are TRBV7-2 and TRBJ2-2; TRBD2 might be the D (5 bases). Trimming shortened V by 6 bases and J by 0 bases, and 11 bases separated the two germline ends. CDR1 is SGHTA and CDR2 is FQGNSA in the germline V gene. The CDR3 totals 15 residues. The CDR3 DNA is TGTGCCAGCAGTAGACTACCTGCGAACACCGGGGAGCTGTTTTTT. Its protein product is CASSRLPANTGELFF.

This sequence joins TRBV19 and TRBJ1-5, with TRBD1 matching 9 bases. Germline trimming cut 5 bases from V and 7 bases from J; bases unmatched to any gene: 15. Per the germline V gene, CDR1 is LNHDA and CDR2 is SQIVND (reference sequence). There are 17 residues in the CDR3. The CDR3 spells CASSGHDGTGQRQPQHF. As DNA, the CDR3 is TGTGCCAGTAGTGGACACGACGGGACAGGGCAACGACAGCCCCAGCATTTT.

This clone was seen once. The V call is TRBV19, the J call TRBJ1-5, with D unclear. The CDR3 is made up of 15 amino acids. V was cut by 1 base and J by 3 bases, with 10 bases left in between. Per germline, CDR1 LNHDA and CDR2 SQIVND (reference sequence). The CDR3 sequence: CASSIVIGVNQPQHF. In DNA form, the CDR3 reads TGTGCCAGTAGTATAGTTATTGGGGTCAATCAGCCCCAGCATTTT. Complete variable domain (other parts from reference TRBV19 and TRBJ1-5): DGGITQSPKYLFRKEGQNVTLSCEQNLNHDAMYWYRQDPGQGLRLIYYSQIVNDFQKGDIAEGYSVSREKKESFPLTVTSAQKNPTAFYLCASSIVIGVNQPQHFGDGTRLSIL.

This chain connects TRBV7-2 to TRBJ2-5, with 7 positions matching TRBD2. V was pared by 5 bases and J by 5 bases, with 8 bases of the junction left unmatched. From germline, CDR1 is SGHTA and CDR2 FQGNSA. The CDR3 is made up of 14 amino acids. The CDR3, as DNA: TGTGCCAGCAGCGCATCACTAGCGACGGAGACCCAGTACTTC. Its translation is CASSASLATETQYF.

The chain couples TRBV4-2 to TRBJ2-1; possibly TRBD1 for D (5 bases). This CDR3 comprises 15 residues. Trimming removed 0 bases at V and 7 bases at J, with 13 bases between. Germline V gene sequence: CDR1 LGHNA, CDR2 YNFKEQ. CDR3 nucleotides: TGTGCCAGCAGCCAAGATCGGTCAGGGTGGAATGAGCAGTTCTTC. Translation gives CASSQDRSGWNEQFF.